This TCR beta chain comes out of a study of cytomegalovirus exposure and HLA in healthy donors. In the study overall: Caucasian-associated ancestry cluster membership applied to less than 85% of nearly 400 genotyped donors. Study observations and caveats: Immune exposure information comprised only CMV serostatus.

The germline V gene encodes CDR1 SGHRS and CDR2 YFSETQ. This CDR3 region has 17 residues. Unmatched junction bases numbered 10, after V lost 3 bases and J lost 4 bases. These donors, healthy bone marrow donors, were studied. With 60 Vbeta and 13 Jbeta primers, the PCR was carried out. Sequencing was performed with immunoSEQ multiplex PCR; in TCRdb, only in-frame clones are kept and a portion is missing. Among about 160,000 clones listed, roughly 83% were seen once. As to this clone: As yet, its antigen is unknown.

Input material: PBMCs. This rearrangement joins TRBV5-1 to TRBJ1-2, with TRBD1 matching over 12 bases. This TCR was sampled from a human donor in good health. CDR3 coding DNA: TGCGCCAGCAGCTCGACGGGACAGGGGGCGTTCCGCTATGGCTACACCTTC. As protein: CASSSTGQGAFRYGYTF.